These 19 T cell receptor beta chains originate from one sample sequenced in a study of T cell responses to AZD1222 COVID-19 vaccine. Clones were read by immunoSEQ multiplex PCR, and TCRdb kept only the in-frame ones, dropping some. The sample has around 150,000 clones, approximately 90% seen once. The starting material was peripheral blood, obtained 28 days after the second AZD1222 dose. The receptors shown here come from an adult who received the AZD1222 COVID-19 vaccine.

This clone occurred once. The chain links TRBV10-3 to TRBJ1-1, with no clear D. V shed 5 bases and J shed 1 base, with 5 bases lying between them. The CDR3 sequence is 12 residues long. Germline V CDR1 and CDR2: ENHRY, SYGVKD. DNA for the CDR3: TGTGCCATCAGTTTGGAGAACACTGAAGCTTTCTTT. Residues: CAISLENTEAFF.

This chain connects TRBV25-1 to TRBJ2-1; 9 bases match TRBD1. CDR1 MGHDK and CDR2 SYGVNS come from the germline V gene. This CDR3 is 15 amino acids long. V was clipped by 1 base and J by 8 bases; unmatched bases: 6. The CDR3: CASSESPDRGDEQFF. CDR3 DNA sequence: TGTGCCAGCAGTGAATCCCCGGACAGGGGAGATGAGCAGTTCTTC.

The CDR3 nucleotides read TGTGCCAGCTCACCCCAACGGATTCCCAAAAACATTCAGTACTTC. Amino acids: CASSPQRIPKNIQYF. V usage is TRBV18 and J usage is TRBJ2-4; D unclear. This CDR3 spans 15 amino acids. V shed 3 bases and J shed 2 bases, with 11 bases lying between them. CDR1 is KGHSH, CDR2 LQKENI, per germline.

The genes are TRBV5-1 and TRBJ2-6; 10 nucleotides align to TRBD1. CDR1 SGHRS and CDR2 YFSETQ come from the germline V gene. The V gene end was trimmed by 4 bases and the J gene end by 0 bases; junction bases not matched to a gene: 4. The CDR3 is 17 amino acids. CDR3 sequence (DNA): TGCGCCAGCAGCCCCGGACAGGGGGACTCTGGGGCCAACGTCCTGACTTTC. It is translated as CASSPGQGDSGANVLTF.

V usage is TRBV21-1 and J usage is TRBJ1-1; the listed D gene, TRBD1, was not tested against the DNA. TRBV21-1 is described as a pseudogene. This CDR3 contains 16 residues. The CDR3 reads CASSKGGWTLNTEAFF. The CDR3 region has the DNA TGTGCCAGCAGCAAAGGTGGCTGGACACTGAACACTGAAGCTTTCTTT.

This clone was seen a single time. This chain uses TRBV7-2 with TRBJ1-3; D remains unclear. Germline lookup yields CDR1 SGHTA and CDR2 FQGNSA. This CDR3 comprises 15 residues. V was shortened by 1 base and J by 8 bases, with 15 bases between the two germline ends. The CDR3 region has the DNA TGTGCCAGCAGCTTAGGTGCGTGGTCTGGGGACACCATATATTTT. Amino acid sequence: CASSLGAWSGDTIYF.

The chain carries TRBV7-9 and TRBJ1-2; no clear D gene. Per germline, CDR1 SEHNR and CDR2 FQNEAQ (reference sequence). The V end lost 4 bases, the J end lost 8 bases, and 17 bases lay between the germline ends. The CDR3 has 14 amino acids. Written as DNA, the CDR3 is TGTGCCAGCAGCTCCCAAGGACCAGTAATGGGCTACACCTTC. Translating gives CASSSQGPVMGYTF. Looking up the rest from reference TRBV7-9 and TRBJ1-2 gives the full variable domain: DTGVSQNPRHKITKRGQNVTFRCDPISEHNRLYWYRQTLGQGPEFLTYFQNEAQLEKSRLLSDRFSAERPKGSFSTLEIQRTEQGDSAMYLCASSSQGPVMGYTFGSGTRLTVV.

The V call is TRBV5-4, the J call TRBJ2-2, with 14 bases aligning to TRBD2. In germline, CDR1 is SGHNT, CDR2 YYREEE (reference sequence). This CDR3 region has 17 residues. V shed 4 bases, J shed 5 bases, and the junction held 7 bases outside the gene matches. The CDR3 loop reads CASSPSTSGRVTGELFF. CDR3 sequence (DNA): TGTGCCAGCAGCCCCTCGACTAGCGGGAGGGTTACCGGGGAGCTGTTTTTT.

The CDR3, as DNA: TGTGCCAGCAGCATCACAGGAGCGTCGCTCGATACGCAGTATTTT. This codes for CASSITGASLDTQYF. The genes are TRBV7-2 and TRBJ2-3, with D perhaps matching TRBD1 (5 bases). V shed 5 bases and J shed 6 bases, with 18 bases lying between them. This CDR3 is built from 15 residues. CDR1 is SGHTA and CDR2 is FQGNSA in the germline V gene.

The rearrangement links TRBV7-3 to TRBJ2-1, with TRBD2 identical over 9 bases. Trimming took 5 bases from V and 8 from J; bases not matched to a gene: 10. CDR3 length equals 15 residues. From germline, CDR1 is SGHTA and CDR2 FQGTGA. CDR3 DNA sequence: TGTGCCAGCAGCCCCGGGGGTGCGGGAGGGGATGAGCAGTTCTTC. It codes for CASSPGGAGGDEQFF.

The DNA of the CDR3 is TGTGCCAGCAGCGTAGCTACTTGGGGATCTGGAAACACCATATATTTT. Amino acid sequence: CASSVATWGSGNTIYF. The genes are TRBV9 and TRBJ1-3; D not certain. The germline gives CDR1 SGDLS, CDR2 YYNGEE. The CDR3 sequence is 16 residues long. Trimming stripped 0 bases from V and 1 base from J, with 11 bases between.

In DNA form, the CDR3 reads TGTGCCACCAGTGACCTGGCGGGGGCCCCCTACAATGAGCAGTTCTTC. This translates into CATSDLAGAPYNEQFF. This chain joins TRBV24-1 and TRBJ2-1; D is perhaps TRBD2 (7 bases). Germline assignment: CDR1 KGHDR and CDR2 SFDVKD. The CDR3 sequence is 16 residues long. The V gene lost 4 bases and the J gene lost 2 bases, with 14 bases spanning the gap.

The chain employs TRBV10-3 and TRBJ1-5, with D tentatively TRBD1 (5 bases). The CDR3 runs 14 residues. Germline values: CDR1 ENHRY, CDR2 SYGVKD. Trimming removed 6 bases at V and 3 bases at J, with 12 bases between. In DNA, the CDR3 is TGTGCCATCAGCACTGACAGTTACAATCAGCCCCAGCATTTT. This sequence encodes CAISTDSYNQPQHF.

The chain employs TRBV5-6 and TRBJ2-7, with 14 bases that match TRBD2. The CDR3 contains 17 residues. Germline values: CDR1 SGHDT, CDR2 YYEEEE. With V trimmed by 3 bases and J by 6 bases, 11 bases remained unmatched. CDR3 bases: TGTGCCAGCAGCTCGGGGCGCCTGACTAGCGGGAGGGCCGAGCAGTACTTC. Translated, it gives CASSSGRLTSGRAEQYF.

The chain is built from TRBV28 and TRBJ1-4, with TRBD1 identical over 10 bases. The V gene end was trimmed by 3 bases and the J gene end by 2 bases; junction bases not matched to a gene: 9. The CDR3 totals 18 residues. CDR1 and CDR2 (germline): MDHEN, SYDVKM. CDR3 in DNA: TGTGCCAGCAGTTTCGGACAGGGGGACAGTGTTACTAATGAAAAACTGTTTTTT. Residues: CASSFGQGDSVTNEKLFF.

The chain uses TRBV4-3 and TRBJ2-3; possibly TRBD1 for D (6 bases). The V gene lost 4 bases and the J gene lost 1 base, with 6 bases spanning the gap. The germline gives CDR1 LGHNA, CDR2 YSLEER. The CDR3 runs 13 residues. CDR3 nucleotides: TGCGCCAGCAGCCGGACAGGCACAGATACGCAGTATTTT. Protein: CASSRTGTDTQYF.

V and J are TRBV2 and TRBJ1-1; TRBD1 is a possible D gene (5 bases). V lost 7 bases, J lost 3 bases, and 18 bases lay in between. Germline V gene lookup returns CDR1 SNHLY and CDR2 FYNNEI. The CDR3 contains 15 residues. Here the CDR3 DNA reads TGTGCCAGCAAACGGAGGGGCGTTCCGGACACTGAAGCTTTCTTT. Amino acid sequence: CASKRRGVPDTEAFF.

This rearrangement joins TRBV6-2 or TRBV6-3 to TRBJ2-5; 7 nucleotides match TRBD1. The CDR3 extends over 13 amino acids. CDR1 is MNHEY and CDR2 is SVGEGT in the germline V gene. Unmatched junction bases numbered 4, after V lost 6 bases and J lost 3 bases. Written as DNA, the CDR3 is TGTGCCAGCAGCTCGACAGGGAAAGAGACCCAGTACTTC. Its protein is CASSSTGKETQYF.

This chain joins TRBV4-3 and TRBJ1-6, with D possibly TRBD1 on 6 matching bases. The CDR3 consists of 17 residues. Germline CDR1 and CDR2: LGHNA and YSLEER. The V gene lost 4 bases and the J gene lost 11 bases, with 24 bases spanning the gap. Written as DNA, the CDR3 is TGCGCCAGCAGCCTAGGGTCCGGACAGTCCTCGCGTGCACCCCTCCACTTT. This translates into CASSLGSGQSSRAPLHF.